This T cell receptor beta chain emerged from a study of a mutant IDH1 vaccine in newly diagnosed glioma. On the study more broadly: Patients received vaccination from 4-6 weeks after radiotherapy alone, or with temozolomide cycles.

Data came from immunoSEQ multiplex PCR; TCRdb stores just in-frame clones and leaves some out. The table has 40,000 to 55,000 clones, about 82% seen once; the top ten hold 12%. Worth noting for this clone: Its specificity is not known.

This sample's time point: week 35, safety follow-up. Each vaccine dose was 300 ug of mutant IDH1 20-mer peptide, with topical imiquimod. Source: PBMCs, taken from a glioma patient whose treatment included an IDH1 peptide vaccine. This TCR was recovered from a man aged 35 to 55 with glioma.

CDR3 sequence (DNA): TGTGCCAGCAGCCGAACTTGGGGGACAGTACACTACGAGCAGTACTTC. It yields the protein CASSRTWGTVHYEQYF. The J gene is TRBJ2-7, the V gene TRBV14, with 7 nucleotides matching TRBD1. Germline assignment: CDR1 SGHDN and CDR2 FVKESK. This CDR3 region has 16 residues. Trimming removed 4 bases from V and 3 bases from J; junction bases left unmatched: 12. Full variable domain (rest looked up from reference TRBV14 and TRBJ2-7): EAGVTQFPSHSVIEKGQTVTLRCDPISGHDNLYWYRRVMGKEIKFLLHFVKESKQDESGMPNNRFLAERTGGTYSTLKVQPAELEDSGVYFCASSRTWGTVHYEQYFGPGTRLTVT.